The 5 T cell receptor beta chains in this list originate from one sample, sequenced in a study of cytomegalovirus exposure and HLA in healthy donors. PCR amplification relied on 60 Vbeta primers (plus 13 Jbeta primers). Assay used: immunoSEQ multiplex PCR; TCRdb lists only in-frame clones, some missing. The sample lists about 90,000 clones; less than 85% were seen once. Sequenced material: PBMCs. The receptors derive from a man between 18 and 35 years old in good health and CMV-seronegative.

J is TRBJ2-7 and V is TRBV14; 7 positions agree with TRBD2. The CDR3 spans 15 residues. CDR1 and CDR2 (germline): SGHDN, FVKESK. After removal of 4 bases from V and 0 bases from J, the junction contained 6 bases not matched to a gene. The CDR3 loop reads CASSLYSGFSYEQYF. DNA for the CDR3: TGTGCCAGCAGCCTATATAGCGGGTTCTCCTACGAGCAGTACTTC.

The V call is TRBV6-4, the J call TRBJ1-1, with D perhaps TRBD1 (6 bases). This CDR3 region has 14 residues. Germline V gene sequence: CDR1 MRHNA, CDR2 SNTAGT. Trimming pared 8 bases from V and 0 bases from J, leaving 13 bases between. The CDR3 region has the DNA TGTGCCAGCCGACGGGACATCATGAACACTGAAGCTTTCTTT. Translation gives CASRRDIMNTEAFF.

The chain links TRBV25-1 to TRBJ2-7, with 14 bases identical to TRBD2. V was pared by 4 bases and J by 5 bases, with 4 bases of the junction left unmatched. Germline V gives CDR1 MGHDK, CDR2 SYGVNS. CDR3 length: 15 amino acids. CDR3 sequence (DNA): TGTGCCAGCAGTGGGACTAGCGGGAGGTTCGACGAGCAGTACTTC. Its translation is CASSGTSGRFDEQYF.

The chain combines TRBV9 with TRBJ2-7; 8 bases match TRBD1. The J segment lost 2 bases and the V segment lost 3 bases, leaving 10 bases of the junction unmatched. The CDR3 spans 16 residues. CDR1 is SGDLS and CDR2 is YYNGEE in the germline V gene. The DNA for the CDR3 is TGTGCCAGCAGCGCCCTCCCCGGGACAGGACCCTACGAGCAGTACTTC. Protein: CASSALPGTGPYEQYF.

The chain couples TRBV7-8 to TRBJ2-7; D remains unclear. Germline V CDR1 and CDR2: SGHVS, FQNEAQ. The CDR3 spans 13 residues. The germline V and J ends were trimmed by 2 bases and 4 bases, with 9 bases remaining between them. The CDR3 region is CASSLNSVYEQYF. CDR3 DNA: TGTGCCAGCAGCTTAAACTCCGTGTACGAGCAGTACTTC.